This T cell receptor beta chain derives from a study of neoadjuvant anti-PD-1 for oral cavity cancer. Study-wide background: Patients mostly received three to four biweekly nivolumab doses at 3 mg/kg before surgery.

The V end was cut by 3 bases, the J end by 8 bases, with 22 bases between. The germline V gene encodes CDR1 SQVTM and CDR2 ANQGSEA. The CDR3 has 15 amino acids. Time point denoted: after neoadjuvant nivolumab, at surgical resection. TCRdb's table, derived via immunoSEQ multiplex PCR, lists solely in-frame clones and lacks some. Of around 70,000 clones in the sample, approximately 85% are singletons; the top ten hold roughly 3.5%. The sequence was obtained from a person between 35 and 79 years old with oral cavity squamous cell carcinoma. The chain is built from TRBV29-1 and TRBJ1-2; TRBD1 might be the D (5 bases). Material: PBMCs, obtained after nivolumab (anti-PD-1) treatment. The CDR3: CSVDTPPQGTGGYTF. The CDR3 coding sequence is TGCAGCGTTGATACCCCGCCCCAGGGAACAGGCGGCTACACCTTC.